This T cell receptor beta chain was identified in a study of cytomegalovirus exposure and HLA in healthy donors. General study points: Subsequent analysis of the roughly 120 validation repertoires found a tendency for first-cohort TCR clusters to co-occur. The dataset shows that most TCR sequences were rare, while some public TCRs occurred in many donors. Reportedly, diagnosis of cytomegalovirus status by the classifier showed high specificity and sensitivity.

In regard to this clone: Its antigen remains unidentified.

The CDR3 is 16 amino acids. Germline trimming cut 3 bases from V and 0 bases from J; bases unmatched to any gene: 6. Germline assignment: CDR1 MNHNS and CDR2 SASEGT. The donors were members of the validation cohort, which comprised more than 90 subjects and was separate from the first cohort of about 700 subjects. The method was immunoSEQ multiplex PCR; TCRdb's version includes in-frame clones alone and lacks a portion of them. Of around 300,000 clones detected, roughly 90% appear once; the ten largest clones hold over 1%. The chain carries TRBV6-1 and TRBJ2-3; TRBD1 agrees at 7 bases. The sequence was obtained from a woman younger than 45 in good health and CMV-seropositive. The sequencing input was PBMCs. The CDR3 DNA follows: TGTGCCAGCAGTGACAAGACAGGGTATAGCACAGATACGCAGTATTTT. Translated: CASSDKTGYSTDTQYF.